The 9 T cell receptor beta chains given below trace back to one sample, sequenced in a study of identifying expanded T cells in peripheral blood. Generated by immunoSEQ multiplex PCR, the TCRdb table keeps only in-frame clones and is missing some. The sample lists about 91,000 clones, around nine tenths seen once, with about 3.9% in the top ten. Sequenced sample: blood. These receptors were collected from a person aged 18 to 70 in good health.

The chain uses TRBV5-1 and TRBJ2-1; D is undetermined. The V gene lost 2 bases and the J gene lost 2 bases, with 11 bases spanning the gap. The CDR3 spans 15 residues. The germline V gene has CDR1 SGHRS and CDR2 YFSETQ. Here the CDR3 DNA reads TGCGCCAGCAGCTTTCTAGGTGATCCCTACAATGAGCAGTTCTTC. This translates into CASSFLGDPYNEQFF.

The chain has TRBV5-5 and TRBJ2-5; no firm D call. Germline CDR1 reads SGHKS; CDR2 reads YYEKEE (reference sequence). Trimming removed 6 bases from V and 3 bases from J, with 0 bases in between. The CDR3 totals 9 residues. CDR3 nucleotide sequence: TGTGCCAGCAAAGAGACCCAGTACTTC. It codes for CASKETQYF.

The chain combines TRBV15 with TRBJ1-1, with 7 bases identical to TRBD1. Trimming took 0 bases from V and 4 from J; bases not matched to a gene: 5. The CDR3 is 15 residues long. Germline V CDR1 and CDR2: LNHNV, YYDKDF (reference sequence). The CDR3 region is CATSRDRQGSTEAFF. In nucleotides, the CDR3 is TGTGCCACCAGCAGAGATAGACAGGGAAGCACTGAAGCTTTCTTT.

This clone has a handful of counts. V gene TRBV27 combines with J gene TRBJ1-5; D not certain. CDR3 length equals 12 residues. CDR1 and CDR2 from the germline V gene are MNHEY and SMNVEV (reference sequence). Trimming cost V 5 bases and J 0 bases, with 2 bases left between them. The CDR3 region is CASSASNQPQHF. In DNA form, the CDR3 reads TGTGCCAGCAGTGCTAGCAATCAGCCCCAGCATTTT.

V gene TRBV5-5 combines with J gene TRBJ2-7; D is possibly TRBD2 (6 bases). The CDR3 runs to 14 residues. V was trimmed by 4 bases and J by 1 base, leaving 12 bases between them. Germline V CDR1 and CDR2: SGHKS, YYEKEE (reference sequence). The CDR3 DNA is TGTGCCAGCAGCCCAGGAGGGGAATCCTACGAGCAGTACTTC. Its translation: CASSPGGESYEQYF.

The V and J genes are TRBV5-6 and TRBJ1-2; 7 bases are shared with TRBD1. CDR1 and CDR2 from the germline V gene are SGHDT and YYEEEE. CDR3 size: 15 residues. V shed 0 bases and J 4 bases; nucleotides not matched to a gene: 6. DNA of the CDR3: TGTGCCAGCAGCTTGGACCCCGGGACAGCCTATGGCTACACCTTC. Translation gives CASSLDPGTAYGYTF. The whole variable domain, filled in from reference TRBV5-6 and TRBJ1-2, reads DAGVTQSPTHLIKTRGQQVTLRCSPKSGHDTVSWYQQALGQGPQFIFQYYEEEERQRGNFPDRFSGHQFPNYSSELNVNALLLGDSALYLCASSLDPGTAYGYTFGSGTRLTVV.

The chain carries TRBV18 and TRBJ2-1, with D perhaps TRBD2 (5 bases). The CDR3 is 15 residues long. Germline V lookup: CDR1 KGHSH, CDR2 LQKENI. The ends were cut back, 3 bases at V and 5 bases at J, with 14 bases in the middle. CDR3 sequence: CASSPGRDRNNEQFF. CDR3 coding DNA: TGTGCCAGCTCACCGGGCCGGGATCGTAACAATGAGCAGTTCTTC.

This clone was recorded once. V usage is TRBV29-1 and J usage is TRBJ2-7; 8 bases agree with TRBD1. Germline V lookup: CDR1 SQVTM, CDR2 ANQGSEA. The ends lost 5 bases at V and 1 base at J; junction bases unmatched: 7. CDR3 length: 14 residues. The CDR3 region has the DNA TGCAGCGTTTACGGACAGGGTAGTTCCTACGAGCAGTACTTC. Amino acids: CSVYGQGSSYEQYF.

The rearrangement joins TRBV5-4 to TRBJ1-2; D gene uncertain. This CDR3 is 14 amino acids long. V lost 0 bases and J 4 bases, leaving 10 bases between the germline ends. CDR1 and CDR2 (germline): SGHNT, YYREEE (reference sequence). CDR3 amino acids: CASSLAVEFYGYTF. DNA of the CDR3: TGTGCCAGCAGCTTGGCGGTCGAGTTCTATGGCTACACCTTC.